This TCR beta chain stems from a study of CD8 T cells in ankylosing spondylitis. Study-level points and caveats: Within matched ankylosing spondylitis synovial fluid, disease-linked clones were reportedly significantly enriched.

TCRdb reanalysed the 5' RACE reads using MiXCR and keeps one entry per CDR3 protein. The sample lists approximately 340,000 distinct CDR3 sequences, around 15% occurring once. The CDR3 totals 11 residues. The V gene's germline CDR1 is DFQATT and CDR2 SNEGSKA (reference sequence). Trimming took 1 base from V and 4 from J, leaving 4 bases between them. This clonotype appeared once. Its target is not known. This chain joins TRBV20-1 and TRBJ1-2; D gene uncertain. The TCR was taken from a male donor with ankylosing spondylitis or in good health (not recorded which). What was sequenced was blood, either unsorted or a sorted T cell fraction (not recorded which). Written as DNA, the CDR3 is TGCAGTGCTAGAGGGACCTATGGCTACACCTTC. Its translation: CSARGTYGYTF.